This T cell receptor beta chain was retrieved from a study of shared clonotypes between healthy human individuals. Trimming pared 5 bases from V and 0 bases from J, leaving 23 bases between. The CDR3 loop spans 18 amino acids. The germline gives CDR1 MNHEY, CDR2 SMNVEV (reference sequence). TCRdb's table, derived via immunoSEQ multiplex PCR, lists solely in-frame clones and lacks some. The sample contains under 2.5 million clones, 85% to 95% of which appear only once. The split of CD4+ cells yielded CD45RA+ naive and CD45RA-negative memory subsets. The sample comprised naive CD4+ T cells from PBMCs. Documented subset: CD45RA+ positively selected. This rearrangement joins TRBV27 to TRBJ2-7; possible D gene TRBD1, 5 bases. This TCR was sampled from a man aged 18 to 30 in good health. Some clones in this sample may be carry-over from other donors' samples. The CDR3 DNA reads TGTGCCAGCAGTACACGAACCCCCTCCTTGACAGACTCCTACGAGCAGTACTTC. Protein: CASSTRTPSLTDSYEQYF.